This T cell receptor (beta chain) was found in a study of shared clonotypes between healthy human individuals. Study at large: Per donor, three plates held CD4 naive cells, three held CD4 memory, two held CD8 naive and one held CD8 memory. Overall study results and limits: Clonotypes shared by all four donors outscored non-shared clonotypes in generation probability.

CDR1 and CDR2 (germline): SGHRS, YFSETQ. This CDR3 has 18 amino acids. Trimming removed 4 bases from V and 4 bases from J; junction bases left unmatched: 11. CD45RO-negative CD8 cells positively selected for CCR7 made up the naive population, which excluded terminally differentiated effector memory CD45RA+ cells. Profiling relied on immunoSEQ multiplex PCR, and the TCRdb table lists in-frame clones only, not all of them. The table shows 1.5 million to 2.5 million clones, with about 95% occurring only once. As to this clone: Its antigen is not known.

Sequenced sample: naive CD8+ T cells sorted from blood. This clonotype was obtained from a man aged 18 to 29 in good health. The V and J genes are TRBV5-1 and TRBJ2-3, with TRBD2 identical over 14 bases. DNA for the CDR3: TGCGCCAGCAGCACGTCTCCGGGACTAGCGGGAGACGCAGATACGCAGTATTTT. Protein sequence: CASSTSPGLAGDADTQYF.